These 22 T cell receptor beta chains came from one sample sequenced in a study of breast tumors, draining lymph nodes, adjacent tissues. Using its own MiXCR run on the multiplex PCR reads, TCRdb lists one record per CDR3 protein. The table lists about 200,000 distinct CDR3 sequences, over 25% of them singletons. Samples came from axillary lymph nodes draining the breast cancer. Material for sequencing was axillary lymph node tissue. The receptor source for this set is a female donor with breast cancer. Some clones in this sample may be carry-over from other donors' samples.

This clonotype was observed at least ten times. V gene TRBV4-1 combines with J gene TRBJ1-6, with 8 bases that match TRBD1. CDR1 is MGHRA, CDR2 YSYEKL, per germline. V gave up 0 bases and J gave up 7 bases; unmatched junction bases: 14. The CDR3 covers 19 residues. The CDR3 is CASSQDRWNQGASNSPLHF. For the CDR3, the DNA is TGCGCCAGCAGCCAAGATCGGTGGAATCAGGGGGCCTCCAATTCACCCCTCCACTTT.

The J gene is TRBJ2-1, the V gene TRBV9, with D possibly matching TRBD1 (6 bases). V was clipped by 7 bases and J by 6 bases, with 23 bases between them. CDR1 is SGDLS and CDR2 is YYNGEE in the germline V gene. This CDR3 contains 16 residues. The CDR3 region is CASSRPLTRGGNEQFF. The CDR3 DNA reads as TGTGCCAGCTCACGGCCACTAACTCGAGGGGGCAATGAGCAGTTCTTC.

J is TRBJ2-5 and V is TRBV7-8; 12 nucleotides match TRBD2. The CDR3 runs 16 residues. After removal of 6 bases from V and 4 bases from J, the junction contained 9 bases not matched to a gene. Germline lookup yields CDR1 SGHVS and CDR2 FQNEAQ. In DNA, the CDR3 is TGTGCCAGCAGTCAATATCCGGGACTAGCGGGAGAGACCCAGTACTTC. This translates into CASSQYPGLAGETQYF.

The rearrangement joins TRBV4-1 to TRBJ1-2; D possibly corresponds to TRBD1 (5 bases). Germline-derived CDR1 and CDR2 are MGHRA and YSYEKL. The CDR3 extends over 14 amino acids. With 3 bases removed from V and 2 bases from J, the gap between germline ends came to 10 bases. CDR3 DNA sequence: TGCGCCAGCAGCCAGGTCGGGGGAAACTATGGCTACACCTTC. It codes for CASSQVGGNYGYTF.

This clonotype has ten or more counts. V gene TRBV19 combines with J gene TRBJ2-6, with D uncertain. The germline V and J ends were trimmed by 0 bases and 0 bases, with 9 bases remaining between them. CDR3 length equals 17 residues. CDR1 and CDR2 (germline): LNHDA, SQIVND (reference sequence). The CDR3 DNA sequence: TGTGCCAGTAGTATAGATCTCACGAGCTCTGGGGCCAACGTCCTGACTTTC. It specifies CASSIDLTSSGANVLTF.

This clonotype was detected only a few times. J is TRBJ1-1 and V is TRBV29-1; 9 positions agree with TRBD1. Per the germline V gene, CDR1 is SQVTM and CDR2 is ANQGSEA. This CDR3 is 13 amino acids long. The junction had 7 bases not matched to a gene; V was cut back by 1 base and J by 10 bases. CDR3 amino acids: CSVEVDRGLAAFF. The CDR3 coding sequence is TGCAGCGTTGAAGTGGACAGGGGATTGGCAGCTTTCTTT.

This clonotype was counted many times. The genes are TRBV19 and TRBJ2-6, with 7 bases lining up with TRBD2. J lost 5 bases, V lost 3 bases, and 4 bases had no gene match. CDR1 and CDR2 from the germline V gene are LNHDA and SQIVND (reference sequence). This CDR3 is built from 15 residues. The CDR3: CASSIWSGRANVLTF. The CDR3 DNA is TGTGCCAGTAGTATTTGGAGCGGGAGGGCCAACGTCCTGACTTTC.

A remark on this clonotype: A much more abundant neighbour one base away suggests this may be a read error. The chain has TRBV6-6 and TRBJ2-1; D possibly corresponds to TRBD1 (6 bases). The ends were cut back, 5 bases at V and 0 bases at J, with 14 bases in the middle. The CDR3 loop spans 16 amino acids. Germline CDR1 is MNHNY and CDR2 is SVGAGI (reference sequence). CDR3 residues: CASSHVGGLSYNEQFF. In DNA, the CDR3 is TGTGCCAGCAGTCACGTTGGGGGCCTCTCCTACAATGAGCAGTTCTTC.

This clonotype was seen more than once but under ten times. This chain uses TRBV12-3 or TRBV12-4 with TRBJ2-7; 8 nucleotides agree with TRBD2. The CDR3 totals 14 residues. V was pared by 8 bases and J by 4 bases, with 10 bases of the junction left unmatched. CDR3 in amino acids: CASRDGGGGYEQYF. DNA of the CDR3: TGTGCCAGCCGCGACGGGGGGGGGGGTTACGAGCAGTACTTC.

In its sample, this clonotype was seen many times. V gene TRBV10-2 combines with J gene TRBJ2-3; TRBD2 agrees at 11 bases. Germline CDR1 and CDR2: WSHSY and SAAADI. CDR3 length: 14 amino acids. The V segment lost 3 bases and the J segment 12 bases; nucleotides outside the gene matches: 8. CDR3 bases: TGCGCCAGCAGTGATGGGCTAGCGGGAGGAAGACAGTATTTT. It specifies CASSDGLAGGRQYF.

This clonotype came up many times. The V and J genes are TRBV30 and TRBJ1-5; D is undetermined. Germline V gene sequence: CDR1 GTSNPN, CDR2 SVGIG (reference sequence). The V gene lost 2 bases and the J gene lost 4 bases, with 9 bases spanning the gap. This CDR3 is 13 amino acids long. CDR3 loop: CAWSSRPNQPQHF. In DNA form, the CDR3 reads TGTGCCTGGAGTTCTAGACCTAATCAGCCCCAGCATTTT.

This clonotype was counted at least ten times. The chain couples TRBV7-9 to TRBJ2-3; a possible D gene is TRBD1 (6 bases). CDR3 length: 16 residues. From germline, CDR1 is SEHNR and CDR2 FQNEAQ (reference sequence). V lost 6 bases to trimming and J lost 4 bases, with 20 bases between them. CDR3 in amino acids: CASRLPRAGASDTQYF. The CDR3 coding sequence is TGTGCCAGCAGGTTACCCCGGGCAGGGGCCTCAGATACGCAGTATTTT.

At least ten counts were recorded for this clonotype. This chain joins TRBV7-6 and TRBJ2-1; TRBD1 agrees at 9 bases. In germline, CDR1 is SGHVS, CDR2 FNYEAQ. Losses at the gene ends were 5 bases for V and 4 bases for J; bases not matched to a gene: 6. The CDR3 totals 15 residues. The DNA of the CDR3 is TGTGCCAGCAGCCCCGGGACAGGGACGTACAATGAGCAGTTCTTC. Its protein product is CASSPGTGTYNEQFF.

In this sample, this clonotype turned up many times. The gene calls are TRBV6-5 and TRBJ1-6; no firm D call. Trimming took 6 bases from V and 6 from J, leaving 12 bases between them. Germline V gene lookup returns CDR1 MNHEY and CDR2 SVGAGI. This CDR3 region has 14 residues. DNA for the CDR3: TGTGCCAGCAGGAAGATGGACTTTAATTCACCCCTCCACTTT. It encodes CASRKMDFNSPLHF.

This clonotype was recorded once. This chain links TRBV2 with TRBJ1-4; tentative D call: TRBD1 (5 bases). With 0 bases removed from V and 0 bases from J, the gap between germline ends came to 17 bases. The CDR3 sequence is 19 residues long. Germline loops: CDR1 SNHLY, CDR2 FYNNEI. CDR3 coding DNA: TGTGCCAGCAGTGAAGCGAAGGATAGCGGGGGGGCAACTAATGAAAAACTGTTTTTT. Translation gives CASSEAKDSGGATNEKLFF.

This clonotype appeared many times. The chain carries TRBV7-2 and TRBJ2-5, with 9 bases matching TRBD2. This CDR3 contains 14 residues. V trimming: 3 bases; J trimming: 4 bases; junction bases outside the gene matches: 3. Germline CDR1 SGHTA, CDR2 FQGNSA. CDR3 coding DNA: TGTGCCAGCAGCTTTACTAGCGGGCCAGAGACCCAGTACTTC. It yields the protein CASSFTSGPETQYF.

V usage is TRBV6-1 and J usage is TRBJ2-7, with D tentatively TRBD2 (6 bases). The V end lost 5 bases, the J end lost 2 bases, and 13 bases lay between the germline ends. There are 14 residues in the CDR3. Germline CDR1 is MNHNS and CDR2 is SASEGT. In DNA, the CDR3 is TGTGCCAGCAGTCAACTTCCGGGGGCCTACGAGCAGTACTTC. The encoded protein is CASSQLPGAYEQYF.

Concerning this clonotype itself: Sequence at one end of the junction differs from germline and may be a read error. The V gene is TRBV5-1, the J gene TRBJ2-5; no clear D gene. Germline values: CDR1 SGHRS, CDR2 YFSETQ. The CDR3 runs 11 residues. CDR3 loop: CVSSFQETQYF. CDR3 nucleotide sequence: TGCGTCAGCAGCTTTCAAGAGACCCAGTACTTC. Based on the CDR3 plus reference TRBV5-1 and TRBJ2-5, the full variable domain is KAGVTQTPRYLIKTRGQQVTLSCSPISGHRSVSWYQQTPGQGLQFLFEYFSETQRNKGNFPGRFSGRQFSNSRSEMNVSTLELGDSALYLCVSSFQETQYFGPGTRLLVL.

Details on this clonotype: This may be a read error: a much more frequent sequence differs by one nucleotide. The chain carries TRBV13 and TRBJ2-4; perhaps D is TRBD1 or TRBD2 (5 bases each). V was cut by 8 bases and J by 2 bases, with 16 bases left in between. This CDR3 is built from 15 residues. Germline CDR1 reads PRHDT; CDR2 reads FYEKMQ (reference sequence). This CDR3 is CASGRRDVTKNIQYF. Here the CDR3 DNA reads TGTGCCAGCGGCCGCCGGGACGTTACCAAAAACATTCAGTACTTC.

The sample holds a few counts of this clonotype. A much larger clone is a single base away; this may be a read error. The rearrangement links TRBV20-1 to TRBJ2-7; D remains ambiguous. This CDR3 region has 13 residues. The germline CDR1 and CDR2 sequences are DFQATT and SNEGSKA (reference sequence). Written as DNA, the CDR3 is TGCAGTGCTAGGAGGACGGAATCCTACGCGCAGTACTTC. Its translation: CSARRTESYAQYF.

The chain links TRBV9 to TRBJ2-1; possible D gene TRBD2, 5 bases. Trimming cost V 3 bases and J 1 base, with 8 bases left between them. The germline CDR1 and CDR2 sequences are SGDLS and YYNGEE. There are 14 residues in the CDR3. CDR3 DNA sequence: TGTGCCAGCAGCGCTAGCCGATCCTACAATGAGCAGTTCTTC. Amino acids: CASSASRSYNEQFF.

This clonotype was detected ten times or more. The chain is built from TRBV7-3 and TRBJ2-3; D might be TRBD1 or TRBD2, each matching 5 bases. The CDR3 runs 14 residues. Germline-derived CDR1 and CDR2 are SGHTA and FQGTGA. V was trimmed by 5 bases and J by 2 bases, leaving 11 bases between them. This CDR3 reads CASSKLGDTDTQYF. CDR3 nucleotide sequence: TGTGCCAGCAGCAAACTGGGGGACACAGATACGCAGTATTTT.